Shown below are 21 T cell receptor beta chains from a single sample sequenced in a study of a mutant IDH1 vaccine in newly diagnosed glioma. Time point given: baseline, week 1 (first vaccination visit). Treatment noted: pre-vaccination baseline after standard-of-care therapy. Repertoires were generated with immunoSEQ multiplex PCR, while TCRdb's copy carries only in-frame clones and drops some. The sample yields around 56,000 clones, 80% to 95% seen once. This sample comprised PBMCs, obtained from a glioma patient treated with radiotherapy, temozolomide or both. These receptors came from a man between 50 and 59 years old with glioma.

The chain employs TRBV18 and TRBJ1-3, with TRBD1 identical over 7 bases. Trimming at V came to 4 bases and at J to 1 base, leaving 4 bases not matched to a gene. This CDR3 is built from 15 residues. CDR1 is KGHSH, CDR2 LQKENI, per germline. The CDR3 reads CASSRSGQSGNTIYF. The CDR3 DNA sequence: TGTGCCAGCTCACGTTCGGGACAGTCTGGAAACACCATATATTTT.

V is TRBV29-1 and J is TRBJ1-1; 7 bases agree with TRBD1. Germline loops: CDR1 SQVTM, CDR2 ANQGSEA. V shed 8 bases and J 1 base; nucleotides not matched to a gene: 7. The CDR3 runs 13 residues. The CDR3: CSLNRGQNTEAFF. DNA for the CDR3: TGCAGCCTGAACAGGGGTCAGAACACTGAAGCTTTCTTT.

This sequence joins TRBV19 and TRBJ1-6; D not resolved. The CDR3 is 15 residues long. Looked up from germline, CDR1 is LNHDA and CDR2 is SQIVND (reference sequence). Trimming shortened V by 2 bases and J by 6 bases, and 11 bases separated the two germline ends. Here the CDR3 DNA reads TGTGCCAGTAGTATACTCCTGGCGGGTAATTCACCCCTCCACTTT. Protein sequence: CASSILLAGNSPLHF.

The chain joins TRBV6-5 to TRBJ2-7; weak D call: TRBD1 (5 bases). V was trimmed by 6 bases and J by 2 bases, leaving 11 bases between them. The CDR3 is 13 residues long. The germline gives CDR1 MNHEY, CDR2 SVGAGI. CDR3 sequence: CASRVSRAYEQYF. The CDR3 nucleotides read TGTGCCAGCAGAGTCAGCAGGGCCTACGAGCAGTACTTC.

This clone has just one count. The chain recombines TRBV15 with TRBJ2-7; 7 nucleotides agree with TRBD1. The CDR3 sequence is 14 residues long. The V and J ends lost 5 bases and 0 bases, in that order; junction bases with no gene match: 4. The germline CDR1 and CDR2 sequences are LNHNV and YYDKDF (reference sequence). CDR3 coding DNA: TGTGCCACCAGCTTGGACAGGAGCTCCTACGAGCAGTACTTC. This gives the protein CATSLDRSSYEQYF.

The chain joins TRBV5-1 to TRBJ1-3, with D possibly TRBD1 on 5 matching bases. V lost 1 base, J lost 2 bases, and 13 bases lay in between. Germline V gene lookup returns CDR1 SGHRS and CDR2 YFSETQ. This CDR3 is built from 16 residues. CDR3 bases: TGCGCCAGCAGCTTGCCTAACGCAGGGACTGGAAACACCATATATTTT. Residues: CASSLPNAGTGNTIYF.

The rearrangement links TRBV7-9 to TRBJ1-4; TRBD1 is a possible D gene (6 bases). Trimming left V 2 bases short and J 8 bases short, with 9 bases between. The length of the CDR3 is 13 residues. Germline loops: CDR1 SEHNR, CDR2 FQNEAQ (reference sequence). The CDR3 is CASSLRGGEKLFF. The CDR3, as DNA: TGTGCCAGCAGCTTAAGGGGGGGCGAAAAACTGTTTTTT.

The chain employs TRBV7-9 and TRBJ2-7; 9 nucleotides agree with TRBD1. CDR3 size: 15 residues. Germline V CDR1 and CDR2: SEHNR, FQNEAQ (reference sequence). The J segment lost 4 bases and the V segment lost 3 bases, leaving 7 bases of the junction unmatched. The CDR3 coding sequence is TGTGCCAGCAGCTTTGGCGGACAGGGGTTATACGAGCAGTACTTC. This codes for CASSFGGQGLYEQYF.

The chain is built from TRBV30 and TRBJ2-5, with TRBD1 matching 10 bases. This CDR3 is 14 amino acids long. Germline V gives CDR1 GTSNPN, CDR2 SVGIG (reference sequence). Losses at the gene ends were 4 bases for V and 7 bases for J; bases not matched to a gene: 9. The CDR3 sequence: CAWTPGTGARTQYF. The CDR3 coding sequence is TGTGCCTGGACGCCCGGGACAGGGGCTAGGACCCAGTACTTC.

The genes are TRBV10-1 and TRBJ1-2; D ambiguous. The V and J ends lost 2 bases and 1 base respectively, with 5 bases between them. This CDR3 has 13 amino acids. The germline CDR1 and CDR2 sequences are WNHNN and SYGVQD (reference sequence). The CDR3 region has the DNA TGCGCCAGCAGTGAGGATCGTAACTATGGCTACACCTTC. It translates to CASSEDRNYGYTF.

The CDR3: CASSQQGARSNQPQHF. For the CDR3, the DNA is TGTGCCAGCAGCCAACAGGGGGCTCGGAGCAATCAGCCCCAGCATTTT. This chain joins TRBV7-9 and TRBJ1-5; 9 bases map to TRBD1. Trimming took 5 bases from V and 1 from J; bases not matched to a gene: 6. The CDR3 contains 16 residues. Per the germline V gene, CDR1 is SEHNR and CDR2 is FQNEAQ (reference sequence).

The chain couples TRBV28 to TRBJ1-2, with a possible D match to TRBD1 (5 bases). V shed 4 bases and J shed 4 bases, with 10 bases lying between them. Germline V gene sequence: CDR1 MDHEN, CDR2 SYDVKM. CDR3 length: 13 amino acids. The DNA for the CDR3 is TGTGCCAGCAGTTCGGGGACCTTCTATGGCTACACCTTC. This translates into CASSSGTFYGYTF.

CDR3 DNA: TGTGCCTGGCAAAGTCGGACAGGAATTCCGATTAACTATGGCTACACCTTC. Protein product: CAWQSRTGIPINYGYTF. The chain uses TRBV30 and TRBJ1-2, with TRBD1 matching 7 bases. This CDR3 is built from 17 residues. Looked up from germline, CDR1 is GTSNPN and CDR2 is SVGIG (reference sequence). J gave up 1 base and V 5 bases, and 16 bases lay outside the gene matches.

The rearrangement joins TRBV14 to TRBJ2-5; D is ambiguous. CDR3 length: 15 residues. V lost 1 base and J lost 2, with 11 bases in between. CDR1 is SGHDN and CDR2 is FVKESK in the germline V gene. CDR3: CASSQALWVQETQYF. The CDR3 DNA is TGTGCCAGCAGCCAAGCGTTATGGGTGCAAGAGACCCAGTACTTC.

J is TRBJ2-6 and V is TRBV2, with D possibly matching TRBD1 (5 bases). Trimming removed 4 bases at V and 0 bases at J, with 10 bases between. Germline CDR1 is SNHLY and CDR2 is FYNNEI. The CDR3 contains 16 residues. The CDR3 DNA reads as TGTGCCAGCAGTGGGACAAAAGGCTCTGGGGCCAACGTCCTGACTTTC. Its protein is CASSGTKGSGANVLTF. Looking up the rest from reference TRBV2 and TRBJ2-6 gives the full variable domain: EPEVTQTPSHQVTQMGQEVILRCVPISNHLYFYWYRQILGQKVEFLVSFYNNEISEKSEIFDDQFSVERPDGSNFTLKIRSTKLEDSAMYFCASSGTKGSGANVLTFGAGSRLTVL.

V gene TRBV7-6 combines with J gene TRBJ2-7; 7 bases are a match to TRBD1. The CDR3 extends over 15 amino acids. V was clipped by 5 bases and J by 6 bases; unmatched bases: 13. Germline CDR1 and CDR2: SGHVS and FNYEAQ. In nucleotides, the CDR3 is TGTGCCAGCAGCCTCGGGACAGCCTTTACTGGCGAGCAGTACTTC. As protein: CASSLGTAFTGEQYF.

This rearrangement joins TRBV5-5 to TRBJ2-2; unclear D gene. This CDR3 has 15 residues. V dropped 5 bases and J dropped 2 bases, with 13 bases sitting between them. Germline CDR1 SGHKS, CDR2 YYEKEE (reference sequence). This chain's CDR3 is CASRWGNLNTGELFF. The CDR3, as DNA: TGTGCCAGCAGGTGGGGAAACCTTAACACCGGGGAGCTGTTTTTT.

This clone was seen more than once but under ten times. This chain connects TRBV4-1 to TRBJ2-7, with 9 bases matching TRBD2. V was clipped by 6 bases and J by 4 bases; unmatched bases: 4. The CDR3 is 13 amino acids. CDR1 and CDR2 (germline): MGHRA, YSYEKL. In DNA, the CDR3 is TGCGCCAGCAGGCCTAGCGGGGTGTACGAGCAGTACTTC. It specifies CASRPSGVYEQYF.

The rearrangement links TRBV5-1 to TRBJ1-2; TRBD1 matches at 8 bases. The CDR3 sequence is 18 residues long. Germline values: CDR1 SGHRS, CDR2 YFSETQ. The trim removed 0 bases at V and 4 bases at J, leaving 14 bases unmatched. The CDR3 is CASSLACGQGEYSYGYTF. Here the CDR3 DNA reads TGCGCCAGCAGCTTGGCCTGTGGACAGGGTGAGTATAGCTATGGCTACACCTTC.

The chain links TRBV2 to TRBJ2-7; D unclear. Trimming stripped 5 bases from V and 4 bases from J, with 6 bases between. Per the germline V gene, CDR1 is SNHLY and CDR2 is FYNNEI. The CDR3 has 11 residues. CDR3 nucleotides: TGTGCCAGCAGTCCCCTGTACGAGCAGTACTTC. Amino acid sequence: CASSPLYEQYF.

A single count supports this clone. The V and J genes are TRBV27 and TRBJ1-6; D uncertain. V lost 3 bases and J 6 bases, leaving 3 bases between the germline ends. The length of the CDR3 is 12 residues. From germline, CDR1 is MNHEY and CDR2 SMNVEV (reference sequence). The CDR3: CASSFANSPLHF. CDR3 coding DNA: TGTGCCAGCAGTTTCGCTAATTCACCCCTCCACTTT.